This TCR beta chain came from a study of T cells in localized non-small cell lung cancer. The study's findings and limits: Peak T cell clonality was found in uninvolved adjacent lung, exceeding tumor. Adjacent lung exhibited a median of around 60 among the 100 most abundant tumor clones.

CDR3 length: 15 amino acids. Germline-derived CDR1 and CDR2 are SNHLY and FYNNEI. The ends were cut back, 0 bases at V and 10 bases at J, with 16 bases in the middle. Sequencing used immunoSEQ multiplex PCR; TCRdb keeps in-frame clones, though not all of them. The table shows approximately 140,000 clones, with 80% to 90% occurring only once. About this clone itself: The antigen remains undetermined.

The chain carries TRBV2 and TRBJ2-1; possible D gene TRBD1, 5 bases. Sequenced here: peripheral blood, sampled before any cancer treatment. This clonotype originated in a female donor older than 55 with stage I lung adenocarcinoma. The CDR3 sequence: CASSEANIGANEQFF. DNA of the CDR3: TGTGCCAGCAGTGAAGCCAACATAGGGGCTAACGAGCAGTTCTTC.